The rows below give T cell receptor beta chains drawn from one sample of a study of spatial heterogeneity in lung cancer. In TCRdb, the 5' RACE reads were re-called with MiXCR into one record per CDR3 protein. Counted here are 12,000 to 15,000 distinct CDR3 sequences, about 4.5% occurring once; the ten biggest clones make up about 16%. Sequencing used lung tumor tissue, obtained at surgery. Receptors were obtained from a female donor with early-stage non-small cell lung cancer. Both conserved end residues are part of each CDR3. The order of the fields is J gene, V gene, CDR3 protein.

TRBJ1-2 | TRBV7-2 | CASSLVGQAALGYGYTF
TRBJ2-7 | TRBV20-1 | CSAWTGSSYEQYF
TRBJ2-7 | TRBV4-1 | CASSRAREAGGSSYEQYF
TRBJ2-3 | TRBV6-6 | CASRGLVTPSTDTQYF
TRBJ2-1 | TRBV5-1 | CASSLRPGGLGEQFF
TRBJ2-1 | TRBV6-6 | CASRRPSEPEQFF
TRBJ1-5 | TRBV20-1 | CSARVRSSGGQPQHF
TRBJ2-1 | TRBV4-1 | CASSRGGSGMNEHFF
TRBJ1-1 | TRBV27 | CASSLSPKPNTEAFF
TRBJ1-2 | TRBV5-4 | CASSISGVDYGYTF
TRBJ1-1 | TRBV7-9 | CASSPKTEAFF
TRBJ2-5 | TRBV6-6 | CASSAQRGMETQYF
TRBJ2-7 | TRBV12-3/TRBV12-4 | CASSPSRTGGPDEQYF
TRBJ2-2 | TRBV12-3/TRBV12-4 | CASSSITSGRGTGELFF
TRBJ2-3 | TRBV7-2 | CASSLGTSQYF
TRBJ2-6 | TRBV24-1 | CATSSGANVLTF
TRBJ1-5 | TRBV11-2 | CASSPKPTGFNQPQHF
TRBJ2-1 | TRBV20-1 | CSARVVSRIDEQFF
TRBJ2-3 | TRBV7-9 | CASTLEGVNTQYF
TRBJ1-6 | TRBV6-5 | CASSRTLSSYNSPLHF
TRBJ1-1 | TRBV5-1 | CASRFTGGYTEAFF
TRBJ2-7 | TRBV23-1 | CASSQRVQGRGSWYEQYF
TRBJ1-2 | TRBV29-1 | CSVMSGTGYTF
TRBJ2-1 | TRBV9 | CASSPRTGGWDEQFF
TRBJ1-6 | TRBV7-6 | CASSLQGTVYNSPLHF
TRBJ2-3 | TRBV20-1 | CSADSTSGGGDTQYF
TRBJ1-2 | TRBV4-3 | CASSPGQLDYGYTF
TRBJ1-2 | TRBV12-3/TRBV12-4 | CASSFGGGGEYGYTF
TRBJ2-3 | TRBV6-2/TRBV6-3 | CASNQGLRTDTQYF
TRBJ1-1 | TRBV5-5 | CASSLAGFNTEAFF
TRBJ2-4 | TRBV18 | CASSPTTGIGGNIQYF
TRBJ2-3 | TRBV10-3 | CAISDFRGARSTDTQYF